The source of this TCR beta chain is a study of Ad26.COV2.S vaccination and SARS-CoV-2 variants. CDR3 length: 17 amino acids. Germline CDR1 reads LGHDT; CDR2 reads YNNKEL (reference sequence). V shed 3 bases, J shed 5 bases, and the junction held 13 bases outside the gene matches. Sequencing was performed with immunoSEQ multiplex PCR; in TCRdb, only in-frame clones are kept and a portion is missing. The table shows about 400,000 clones, with approximately 90% occurring only once. Documented treatment: 19 received Ad26.COV2.S at low or high dose, single or two shots; several received placebo; per-sample allocation not given. Sampling took place 63 days after the first vaccine or placebo injection. This person who donated was an adult of 18-55 years in Boston.

This clonotype was obtained from a person between 18 and 60 years old who received the Ad26.COV2.S COVID-19 vaccine or a placebo. This chain links TRBV3-1 (or the pseudogene TRBV3-2) with TRBJ2-3, with 8 bases matching TRBD2. The sample in question was peripheral blood, obtained in a trial of Ad26.COV2.S vaccine versus placebo. Here the CDR3 reads CASSHPRNGGAGDTQYF. The CDR3 DNA reads TGTGCCAGCAGCCACCCCAGGAACGGGGGGGCCGGAGATACGCAGTATTTT.